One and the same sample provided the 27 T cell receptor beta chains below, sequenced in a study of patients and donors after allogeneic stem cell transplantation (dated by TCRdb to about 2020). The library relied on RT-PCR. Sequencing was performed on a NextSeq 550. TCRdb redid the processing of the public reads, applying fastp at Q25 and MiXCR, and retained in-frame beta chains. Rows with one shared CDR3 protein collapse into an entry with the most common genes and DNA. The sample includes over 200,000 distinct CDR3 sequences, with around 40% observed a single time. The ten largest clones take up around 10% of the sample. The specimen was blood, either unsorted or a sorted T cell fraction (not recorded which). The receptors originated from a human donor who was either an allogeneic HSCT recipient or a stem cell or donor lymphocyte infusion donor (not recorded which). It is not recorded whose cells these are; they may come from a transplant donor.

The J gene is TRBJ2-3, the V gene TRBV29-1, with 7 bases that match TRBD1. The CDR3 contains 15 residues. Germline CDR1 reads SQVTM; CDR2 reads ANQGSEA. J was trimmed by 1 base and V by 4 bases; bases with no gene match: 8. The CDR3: CSVVRGRGGTDTQYF. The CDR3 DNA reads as TGCAGCGTTGTGAGGGGGCGAGGAGGCACAGATACGCAGTATTTT.

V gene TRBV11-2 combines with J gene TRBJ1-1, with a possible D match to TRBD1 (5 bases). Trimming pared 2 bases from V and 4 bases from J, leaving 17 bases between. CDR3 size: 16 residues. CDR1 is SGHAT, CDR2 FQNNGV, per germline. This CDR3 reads CASSLPRDSFGTEAFF. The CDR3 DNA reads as TGTGCCAGCAGCTTACCCCGGGACTCCTTTGGCACTGAAGCTTTCTTT. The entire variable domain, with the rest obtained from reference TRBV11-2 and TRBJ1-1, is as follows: EAGVAQSPRYKIIEKRQSVAFWCNPISGHATLYWYQQILGQGPKLLIQFQNNGVVDDSQLPKDRFSAERLKGVDSTLKIQPAKLEDSAVYLCASSLPRDSFGTEAFFGQGTRLTVV.

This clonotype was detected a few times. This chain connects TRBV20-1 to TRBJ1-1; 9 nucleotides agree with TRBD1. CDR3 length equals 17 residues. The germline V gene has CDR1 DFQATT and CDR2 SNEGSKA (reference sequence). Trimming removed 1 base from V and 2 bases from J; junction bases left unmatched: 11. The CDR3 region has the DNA TGCAGTGCTAGAGGACCGGGACAGGGTATTAGAAACACTGAAGCTTTCTTT. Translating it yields CSARGPGQGIRNTEAFF.

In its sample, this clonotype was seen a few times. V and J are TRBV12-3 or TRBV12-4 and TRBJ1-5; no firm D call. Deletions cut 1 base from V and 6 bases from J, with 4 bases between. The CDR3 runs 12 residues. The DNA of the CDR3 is TGTGCCAGCAGTTTAGTAAGTCAGCCCCAGCATTTT. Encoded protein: CASSLVSQPQHF.

As DNA, the CDR3 is TGCGCCAGCAGCTCAGGACTAGCGGGGACCACAGATACGCAGTATTTT. Protein sequence: CASSSGLAGTTDTQYF. The gene calls are TRBV5-1 and TRBJ2-3; TRBD2 matches 12 bases. Per the germline V gene, CDR1 is SGHRS and CDR2 is YFSETQ. V lost 3 bases, J lost 2 bases, and 4 bases stayed unmatched. This CDR3 has 16 residues. The complete variable domain, with remaining parts taken from reference TRBV5-1 and TRBJ2-3, reads KAGVTQTPRYLIKTRGQQVTLSCSPISGHRSVSWYQQTPGQGLQFLFEYFSETQRNKGNFPGRFSGRQFSNSRSEMNVSTLELGDSALYLCASSSGLAGTTDTQYFGPGTRLTVL.

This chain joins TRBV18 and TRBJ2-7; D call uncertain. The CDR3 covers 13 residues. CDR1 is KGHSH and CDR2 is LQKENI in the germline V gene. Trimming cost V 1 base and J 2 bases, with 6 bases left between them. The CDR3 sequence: CASSPQGTYEQYF. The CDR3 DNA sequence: TGTGCCAGCTCACCACAGGGAACCTACGAGCAGTACTTC.

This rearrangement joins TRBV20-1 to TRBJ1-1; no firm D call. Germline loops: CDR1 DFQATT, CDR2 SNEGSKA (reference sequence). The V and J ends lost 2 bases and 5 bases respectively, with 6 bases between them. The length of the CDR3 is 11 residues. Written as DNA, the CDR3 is TGCAGTGCTAGAAAGGGAACTGAAGCTTTCTTT. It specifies CSARKGTEAFF.

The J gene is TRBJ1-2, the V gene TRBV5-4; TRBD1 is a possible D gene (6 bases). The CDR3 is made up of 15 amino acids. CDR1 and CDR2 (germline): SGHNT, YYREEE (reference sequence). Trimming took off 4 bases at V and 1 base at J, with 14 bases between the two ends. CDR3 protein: CASSLAGRGNYGYTF. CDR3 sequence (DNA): TGTGCCAGCAGCCTGGCCGGCAGGGGTAACTATGGCTACACCTTC.

CDR3 residues: CASSWGTGDNSPLHF. CDR3 nucleotide sequence: TGCGCCAGCAGCTGGGGGACAGGTGATAATTCACCCCTCCACTTT. The chain has TRBV5-1 and TRBJ1-6, with TRBD1 matching 8 bases. After removal of 3 bases from V and 5 bases from J, the junction contained 4 bases not matched to a gene. The CDR3 has 15 residues. From germline, CDR1 is SGHRS and CDR2 YFSETQ.

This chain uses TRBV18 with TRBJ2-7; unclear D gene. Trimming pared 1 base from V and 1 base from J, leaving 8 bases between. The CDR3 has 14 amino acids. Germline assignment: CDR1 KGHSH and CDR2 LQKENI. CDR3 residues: CASSPQGGSYEQYF. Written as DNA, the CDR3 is TGTGCCAGCTCACCACAGGGTGGGTCCTACGAGCAGTACTTC.

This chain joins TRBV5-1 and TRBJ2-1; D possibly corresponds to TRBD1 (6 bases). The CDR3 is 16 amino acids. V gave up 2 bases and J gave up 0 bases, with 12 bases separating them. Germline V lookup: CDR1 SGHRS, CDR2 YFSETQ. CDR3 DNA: TGCGCCAGCAGCTTACCACCGGACAGCTCCTACAATGAGCAGTTCTTC. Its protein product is CASSLPPDSSYNEQFF.

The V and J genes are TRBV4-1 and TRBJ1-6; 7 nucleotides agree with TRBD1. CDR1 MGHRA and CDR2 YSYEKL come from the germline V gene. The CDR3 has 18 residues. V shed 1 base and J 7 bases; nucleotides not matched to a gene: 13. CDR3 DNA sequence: TGCGCCAGCAGCCAAGCGCTATCCCAGGGACAGAGGAATTCACCCCTCCACTTT. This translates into CASSQALSQGQRNSPLHF.

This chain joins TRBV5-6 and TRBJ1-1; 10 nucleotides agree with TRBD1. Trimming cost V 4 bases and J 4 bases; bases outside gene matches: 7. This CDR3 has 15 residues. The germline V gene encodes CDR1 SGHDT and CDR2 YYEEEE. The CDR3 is CASSRDRGKGTEAFF. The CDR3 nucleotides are TGTGCCAGCAGCCGGGACAGGGGTAAAGGCACTGAAGCTTTCTTT.

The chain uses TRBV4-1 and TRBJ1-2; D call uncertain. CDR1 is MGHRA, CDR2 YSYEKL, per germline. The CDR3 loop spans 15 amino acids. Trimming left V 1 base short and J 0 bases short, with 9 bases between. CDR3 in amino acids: CASSQAGPPNYGYTF. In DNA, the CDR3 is TGCGCCAGCAGCCAAGCCGGACCGCCTAACTATGGCTACACCTTC.

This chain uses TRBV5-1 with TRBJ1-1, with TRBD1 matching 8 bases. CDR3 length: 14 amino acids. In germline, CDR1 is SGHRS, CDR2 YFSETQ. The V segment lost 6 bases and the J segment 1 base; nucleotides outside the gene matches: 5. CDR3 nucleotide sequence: TGCGCCAGCACCCTCAGGGGGCCGAACACTGAAGCTTTCTTT. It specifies CASTLRGPNTEAFF.

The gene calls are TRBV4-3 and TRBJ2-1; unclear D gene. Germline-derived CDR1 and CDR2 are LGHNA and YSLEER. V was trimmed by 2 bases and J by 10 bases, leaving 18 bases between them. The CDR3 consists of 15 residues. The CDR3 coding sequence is TGCGCCAGCAGCCAAAGTACCGCTAACCCTGGGGAGCAGTTCTTC. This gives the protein CASSQSTANPGEQFF.

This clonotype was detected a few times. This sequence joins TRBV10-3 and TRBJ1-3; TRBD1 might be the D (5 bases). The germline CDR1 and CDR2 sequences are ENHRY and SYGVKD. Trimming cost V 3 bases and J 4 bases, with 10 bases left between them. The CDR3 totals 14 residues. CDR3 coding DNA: TGTGCCATCAGTGACGGGGGGTCCGGAAACACCATATATTTT. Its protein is CAISDGGSGNTIYF.

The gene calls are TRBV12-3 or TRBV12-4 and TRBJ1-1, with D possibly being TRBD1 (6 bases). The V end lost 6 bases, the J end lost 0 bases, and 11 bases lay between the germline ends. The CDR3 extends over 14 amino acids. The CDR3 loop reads CASRPGHLNTEAFF. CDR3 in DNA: TGTGCCAGCAGGCCGGGACACTTGAACACTGAAGCTTTCTTT.

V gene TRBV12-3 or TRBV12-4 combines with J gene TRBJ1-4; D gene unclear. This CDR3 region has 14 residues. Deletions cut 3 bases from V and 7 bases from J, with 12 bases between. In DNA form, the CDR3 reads TGTGCCAGCAGTTTTGTCCCAGGAGGTGAAAAACTGTTTTTT. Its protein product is CASSFVPGGEKLFF.

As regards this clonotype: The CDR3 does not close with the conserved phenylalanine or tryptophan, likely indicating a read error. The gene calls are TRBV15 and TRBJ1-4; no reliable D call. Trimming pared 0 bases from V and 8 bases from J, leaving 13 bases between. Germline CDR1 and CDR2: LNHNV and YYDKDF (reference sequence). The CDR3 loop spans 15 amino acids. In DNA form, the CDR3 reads TGTGCCACCAGCAGAGAGACCTCGGGTTGGGAAAAACTGTTTTTG. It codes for CATSRETSGWEKLFL.

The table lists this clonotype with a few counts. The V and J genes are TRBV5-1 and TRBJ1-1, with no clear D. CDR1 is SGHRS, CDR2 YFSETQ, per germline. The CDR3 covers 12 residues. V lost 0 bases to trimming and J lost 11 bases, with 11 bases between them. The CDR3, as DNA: TGCGCCAGCAGCTTGGCTGGGATCCTTGCTTTCTTT. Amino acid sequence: CASSLAGILAFF. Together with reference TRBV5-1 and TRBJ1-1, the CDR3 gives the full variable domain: KAGVTQTPRYLIKTRGQQVTLSCSPISGHRSVSWYQQTPGQGLQFLFEYFSETQRNKGNFPGRFSGRQFSNSRSEMNVSTLELGDSALYLCASSLAGILAFFGQGTRLTVV.

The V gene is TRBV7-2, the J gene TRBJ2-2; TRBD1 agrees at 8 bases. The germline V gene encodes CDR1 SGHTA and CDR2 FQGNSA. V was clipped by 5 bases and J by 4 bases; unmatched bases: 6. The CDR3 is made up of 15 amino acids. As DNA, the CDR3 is TGTGCCAGCAGCCCCCGGACAGGGTTCACCGGGGAGCTGTTTTTT. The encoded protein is CASSPRTGFTGELFF.

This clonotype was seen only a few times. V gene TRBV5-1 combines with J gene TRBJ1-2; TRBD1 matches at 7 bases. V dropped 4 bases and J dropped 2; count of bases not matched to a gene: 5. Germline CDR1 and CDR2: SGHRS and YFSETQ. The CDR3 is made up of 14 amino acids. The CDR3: CASSPGQENYGYTF. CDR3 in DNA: TGCGCCAGCAGCCCCGGACAGGAAAACTATGGCTACACCTTC.

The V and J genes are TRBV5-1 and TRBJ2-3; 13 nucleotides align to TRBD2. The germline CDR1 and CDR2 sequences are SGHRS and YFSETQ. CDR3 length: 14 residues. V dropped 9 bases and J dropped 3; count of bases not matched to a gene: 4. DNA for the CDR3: TGCGCCACCCGGACTAGCGGGGGAACAGATACGCAGTATTTT. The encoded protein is CATRTSGGTDTQYF.

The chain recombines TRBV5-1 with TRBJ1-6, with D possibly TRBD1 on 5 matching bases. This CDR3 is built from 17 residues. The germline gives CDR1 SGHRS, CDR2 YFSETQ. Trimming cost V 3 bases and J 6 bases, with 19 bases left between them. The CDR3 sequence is CASSYRDSGSGNSPLHF. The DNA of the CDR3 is TGCGCCAGCAGCTACCGGGACTCCGGCTCTGGTAATTCACCCCTCCACTTT.

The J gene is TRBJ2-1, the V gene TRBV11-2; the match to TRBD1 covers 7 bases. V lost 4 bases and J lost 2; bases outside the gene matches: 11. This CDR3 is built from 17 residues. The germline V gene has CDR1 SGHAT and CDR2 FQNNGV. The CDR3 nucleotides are TGTGCCAGCAGCTACATGCCCCGGGACAGAGCCTACAATGAGCAGTTCTTC. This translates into CASSYMPRDRAYNEQFF.

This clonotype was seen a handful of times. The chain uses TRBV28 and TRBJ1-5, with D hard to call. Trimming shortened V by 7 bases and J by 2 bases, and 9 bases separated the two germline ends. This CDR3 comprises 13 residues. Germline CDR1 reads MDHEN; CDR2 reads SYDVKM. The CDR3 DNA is TGTGCCAGCACGTACGACGGCAATCAGCCCCAGCATTTT. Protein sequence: CASTYDGNQPQHF.